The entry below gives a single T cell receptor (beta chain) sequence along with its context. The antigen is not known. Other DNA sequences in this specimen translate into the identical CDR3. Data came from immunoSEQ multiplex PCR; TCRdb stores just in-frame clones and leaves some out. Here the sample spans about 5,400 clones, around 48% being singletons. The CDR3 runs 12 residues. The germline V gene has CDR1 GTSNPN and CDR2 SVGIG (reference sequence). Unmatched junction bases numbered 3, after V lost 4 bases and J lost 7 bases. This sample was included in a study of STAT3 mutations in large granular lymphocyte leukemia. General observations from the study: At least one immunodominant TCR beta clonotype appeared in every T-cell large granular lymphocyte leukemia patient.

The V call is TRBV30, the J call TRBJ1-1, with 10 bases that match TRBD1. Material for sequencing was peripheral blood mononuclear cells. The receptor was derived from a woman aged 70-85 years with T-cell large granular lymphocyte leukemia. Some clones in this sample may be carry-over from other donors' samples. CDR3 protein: CAWKGQGVEAFF. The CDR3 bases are TGTGCCTGGAAAGGACAGGGGGTTGAAGCTTTCTTT.